A selection of T cell receptor beta chains follows, all from one sample in a study of shared clonotypes between healthy human individuals. Method: immunoSEQ multiplex PCR; TCRdb's copy keeps in-frame clones and lacks some. The table lists some 1.5 million clones, 95% to 99% of them singletons. Sequenced: naive CD4+ T cells sorted from blood. The origin of the receptors is a man aged 25 to 40 in good health. Each CDR3 is given with its conserved first and last residue. The order of the fields is V gene, J gene, clone size, D gene, CDR3 protein, CDR3 DNA. The D gene is left open where the match is weak. The size field is filled for only some rows; it gives once, few, many or a size class.

v_call: TRBV4-1; j_call: TRBJ1-1; clone_size: -; d_call: TRBD1; cdr3_aa: CASSPRGPDTEAFF; cdr3_nt: TGCGCCAGCAGCCCGAGGGGGCCTGACACTGAAGCTTTCTTT
v_call: TRBV29-1; j_call: TRBJ2-7; clone_size: -; d_call: -; cdr3_aa: CSVGSGDF; cdr3_nt: TGCAGCGTTGGGTCCGGGGACTTC
v_call: TRBV27; j_call: TRBJ2-3; clone_size: once; d_call: -; cdr3_aa: CASSSLSRRDTQYF; cdr3_nt: TGTGCCAGCAGTTCACTCTCTCGGAGAGATACGCAGTATTTT
v_call: TRBV9; j_call: TRBJ2-1; clone_size: -; d_call: -; cdr3_aa: CASSVMGGPYNEQFF; cdr3_nt: TGTGCCAGCAGCGTAATGGGGGGTCCCTACAATGAGCAGTTCTTC
v_call: TRBV9; j_call: TRBJ2-1; clone_size: once; d_call: TRBD2; cdr3_aa: CASSVAGLAGHNEQFF; cdr3_nt: TGTGCCAGCAGCGTAGCTGGGCTAGCGGGGCACAATGAGCAGTTCTTC
v_call: TRBV18; j_call: TRBJ1-1; clone_size: -; d_call: -; cdr3_aa: CASSPRRRDTEAFF; cdr3_nt: TGTGCCAGCTCACCCCGGCGACGGGACACTGAAGCTTTCTTT
v_call: TRBV19; j_call: TRBJ2-7; clone_size: -; d_call: TRBD1; cdr3_aa: CASSTDRLSYEQYF; cdr3_nt: TGTGCCAGTAGTACGGACAGGCTCTCCTACGAGCAGTACTTC
v_call: TRBV5-1; j_call: TRBJ2-7; clone_size: -; d_call: TRBD2; cdr3_aa: CASSLAAGGKGEQYF; cdr3_nt: TGCGCCAGCAGCTTGGCGGCGGGAGGGAAGGGCGAGCAGTACTTC
v_call: TRBV6-5; j_call: TRBJ2-1; clone_size: -; d_call: -; cdr3_aa: CASSPGTARGSEQFF; cdr3_nt: TGTGCCAGCAGTCCCGGGACCGCCCGGGGGAGTGAGCAGTTCTTC
v_call: TRBV7-7; j_call: TRBJ2-5; clone_size: -; d_call: TRBD1; cdr3_aa: CASSLTGVETQYF; cdr3_nt: TGTGCTAGCAGCTTAACAGGGGTCGAGACCCAGTACTTC
v_call: TRBV6-5; j_call: TRBJ2-7; clone_size: -; d_call: -; cdr3_aa: CASSLTGHLGEQYF; cdr3_nt: TGTGCCAGCAGTCTAACGGGACACCTCGGCGAGCAGTACTTC
v_call: TRBV28; j_call: TRBJ1-5; clone_size: -; d_call: -; cdr3_aa: CASSFIESNQPQHF; cdr3_nt: TGTGCCAGCAGTTTCATAGAGAGCAATCAGCCCCAGCATTTT
v_call: TRBV11-2; j_call: TRBJ2-7; clone_size: -; d_call: TRBD1; cdr3_aa: CASSLRGTGSYEQYF; cdr3_nt: TGTGCCAGCAGCTTAAGAGGGACAGGGAGCTACGAGCAGTACTTC
v_call: TRBV7-2; j_call: TRBJ2-5; clone_size: -; d_call: -; cdr3_aa: CASSLRRDSKMKETQYF; cdr3_nt: TGTGCCAGCAGCCTACGGAGGGACAGTAAAATGAAAGAGACCCAGTACTTC
v_call: TRBV28; j_call: TRBJ1-2; clone_size: -; d_call: TRBD1; cdr3_aa: CASSLGDRANYGYTF; cdr3_nt: TGTGCCAGCAGTTTGGGGGACAGAGCTAACTATGGCTACACCTTC
v_call: TRBV7-2; j_call: TRBJ2-7; clone_size: -; d_call: -; cdr3_aa: CASSLVRGYEQYF; cdr3_nt: TGTGCCAGCAGCTTAGTTCGAGGATACGAGCAGTACTTC
v_call: TRBV5-8; j_call: TRBJ1-5; clone_size: -; d_call: -; cdr3_aa: CASTSPQARSNQPQHF; cdr3_nt: TGTGCCAGCACCTCACCGCAGGCGCGGAGCAATCAGCCCCAGCATTTT
v_call: TRBV7-6; j_call: TRBJ2-2; clone_size: -; d_call: -; cdr3_aa: CASSLAPGFGDTGELFF; cdr3_nt: TGTGCCAGCAGCTTAGCCCCAGGGTTTGGGGACACCGGGGAGCTGTTTTTT
v_call: TRBV19; j_call: TRBJ2-5; clone_size: -; d_call: TRBD2; cdr3_aa: CASSIDPLAGETQYF; cdr3_nt: TGTGCCAGTAGTATAGATCCACTAGCGGGAGAGACCCAGTACTTC
v_call: TRBV6-1; j_call: TRBJ1-1; clone_size: -; d_call: -; cdr3_aa: CASREDLNTEAFF; cdr3_nt: TGTGCCAGCAGGGAGGACCTGAACACTGAAGCTTTCTTT
v_call: TRBV27; j_call: TRBJ1-1; clone_size: -; d_call: -; cdr3_aa: CASSTLTGEAFF; cdr3_nt: TGTGCCAGCAGCACCCTTACAGGGGAAGCTTTCTTT
v_call: TRBV19; j_call: TRBJ2-7; clone_size: -; d_call: TRBD2; cdr3_aa: CASSKRDPDYEQYF; cdr3_nt: TGTGCCAGTAGTAAGCGGGACCCAGACTACGAGCAGTACTTC